This T cell receptor beta chain was sequenced in a study of blood T cell repertoires in COVID-19 (dated by TCRdb to between 2020 and 2021). Background for the entire study: Samples from collaborators originated in the United States, Italy and Spain and spanned both the acute and convalescent phases of COVID-19. Where HLA class I and class II types were available, the types were taken from metadata supplied by the sample provider, not from assay-based typing. The samples were drawn from the first 160 participants of the ongoing ImmuneRACE study and from 950 to 1,500 subjects provided by 6 global collaborators. The prospective study material was composed of cDNA or gDNA derived from T cells, B-cell-depleted T cells, or PBMCs. The repertoires were released in a freely available public database meant as a resource for research on the immune response to SARS-CoV-2. Nearly every sample came with metadata listing a de-identified subject ID, COVID-19 status, age in years and sex. Subjects who had been exposed to COVID-19, were actively infected with it, or had recovered from it provided the deeply sampled blood TCRbeta repertoires that made up the dataset.

The paper as a whole reports these results and caveats: The amount of clinical and demographic metadata varied by source and participant and was provided uncurated.

The collaborating institutions used their own protocols to collect whole blood in K2EDTA tubes. For TCRbeta analysis, collaborators shipped samples in one of three forms: frozen whole blood, isolated PBMCs, or DNA extracted from either of those sample types. Trimming at the junction amounts to 5 bases on V and 3 bases on J, and the germline ends lie 11 bases apart. The CDR3 measures 13 amino acids from cysteine to phenylalanine. The CDR3 DNA has 39 bases and is translated from base 1. The germline V gene (reference sequence) supplies CDR1 MNHEY and CDR2 SMNVEV. Worth noting for this clone: The antigen this receptor binds is unknown. No much larger clone is present one base from it, and per-base qualities are unavailable.

The immunoSEQ Assay, a bias-controlled multiplex PCR, was used to amplify TCRbeta CDR3 regions from genomic DNA. Concerning the study's data processing: The number of nucleated cells in each sample was estimated from the amplification of reference gene primers within the assay. Sequence reads were collapsed and filtered to measure the absolute abundance of every unique TCRbeta CDR3 rearrangement. For each sample, productive Simpson clonality was calculated as the square root of Simpson's diversity index across productive rearrangements. The source is immuneACCESS, and TCRdb retained only in-frame sequences with V and J called. Part of the clones is not carried over; for the studies checked, unresolved V genes explain less than half of this, and the remainder is unexplained. The D gene and trimming were derived from the DNA, and the V and J assignments and clone size from that table. This sample gives around 100,000 clones in total; around 87% of them show up just once. Roughly 4.5% of the sample is held by the ten biggest clonotypes.

What was sequenced was peripheral blood. The TCR originated in an elderly woman with acute or convalescent COVID-19. The sequence is built from TRBV27 and TRBJ2-7; TRBD1 is a possible D gene, resting on 6 matching bases. The CDR3 region reads CASSPRGSYEQYF. The DNA sequence reads TGTGCCAGCAGTCCCAGGGGTAGCTACGAGCAGTACTTC.